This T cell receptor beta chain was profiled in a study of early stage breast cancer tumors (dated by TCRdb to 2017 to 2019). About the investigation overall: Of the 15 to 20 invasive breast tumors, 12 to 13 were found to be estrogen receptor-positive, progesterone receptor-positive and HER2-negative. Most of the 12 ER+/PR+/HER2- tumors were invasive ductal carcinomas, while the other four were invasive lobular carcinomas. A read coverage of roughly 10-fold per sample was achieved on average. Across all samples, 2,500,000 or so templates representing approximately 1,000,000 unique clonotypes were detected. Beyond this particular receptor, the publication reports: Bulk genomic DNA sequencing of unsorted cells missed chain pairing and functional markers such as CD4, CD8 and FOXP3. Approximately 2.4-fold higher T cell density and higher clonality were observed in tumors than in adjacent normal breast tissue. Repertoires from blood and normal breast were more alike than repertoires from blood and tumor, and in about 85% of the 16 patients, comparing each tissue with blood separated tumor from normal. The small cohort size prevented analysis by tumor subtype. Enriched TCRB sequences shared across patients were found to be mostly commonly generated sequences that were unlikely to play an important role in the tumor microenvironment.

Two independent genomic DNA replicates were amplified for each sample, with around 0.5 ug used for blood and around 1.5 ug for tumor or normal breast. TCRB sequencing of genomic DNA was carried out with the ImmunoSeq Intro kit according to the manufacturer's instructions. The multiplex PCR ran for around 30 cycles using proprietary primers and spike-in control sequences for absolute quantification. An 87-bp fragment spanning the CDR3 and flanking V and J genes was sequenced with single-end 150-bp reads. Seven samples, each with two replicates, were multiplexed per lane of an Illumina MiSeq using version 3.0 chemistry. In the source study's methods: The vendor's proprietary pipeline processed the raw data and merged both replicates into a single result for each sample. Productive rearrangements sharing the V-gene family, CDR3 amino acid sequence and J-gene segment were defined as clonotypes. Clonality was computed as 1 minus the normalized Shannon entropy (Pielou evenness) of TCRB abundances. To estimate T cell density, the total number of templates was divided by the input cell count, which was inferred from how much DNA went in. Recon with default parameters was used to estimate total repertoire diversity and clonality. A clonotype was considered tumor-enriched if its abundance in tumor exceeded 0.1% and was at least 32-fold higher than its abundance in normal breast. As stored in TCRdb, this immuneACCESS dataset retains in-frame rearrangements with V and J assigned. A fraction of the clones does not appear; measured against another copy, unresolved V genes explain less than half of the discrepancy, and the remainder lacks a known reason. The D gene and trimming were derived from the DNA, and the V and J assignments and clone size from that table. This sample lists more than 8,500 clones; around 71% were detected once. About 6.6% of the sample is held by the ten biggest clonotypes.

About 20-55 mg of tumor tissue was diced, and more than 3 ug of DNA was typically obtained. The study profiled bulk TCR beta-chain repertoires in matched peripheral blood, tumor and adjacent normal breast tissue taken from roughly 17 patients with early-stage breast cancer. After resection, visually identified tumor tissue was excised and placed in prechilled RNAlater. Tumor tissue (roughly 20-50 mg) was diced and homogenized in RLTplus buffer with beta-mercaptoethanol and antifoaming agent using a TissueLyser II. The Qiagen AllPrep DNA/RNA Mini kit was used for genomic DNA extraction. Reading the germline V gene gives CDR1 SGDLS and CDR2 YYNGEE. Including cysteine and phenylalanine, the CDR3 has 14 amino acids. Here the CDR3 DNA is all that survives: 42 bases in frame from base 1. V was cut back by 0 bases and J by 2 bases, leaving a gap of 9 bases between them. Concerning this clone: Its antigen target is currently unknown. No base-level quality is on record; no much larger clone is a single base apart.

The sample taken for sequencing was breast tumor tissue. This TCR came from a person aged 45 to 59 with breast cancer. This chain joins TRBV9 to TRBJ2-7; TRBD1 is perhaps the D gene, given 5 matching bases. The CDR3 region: CASSVEGRAYEQYF. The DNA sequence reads TGTGCCAGCAGCGTAGAGGGCAGGGCCTACGAGCAGTACTTC.